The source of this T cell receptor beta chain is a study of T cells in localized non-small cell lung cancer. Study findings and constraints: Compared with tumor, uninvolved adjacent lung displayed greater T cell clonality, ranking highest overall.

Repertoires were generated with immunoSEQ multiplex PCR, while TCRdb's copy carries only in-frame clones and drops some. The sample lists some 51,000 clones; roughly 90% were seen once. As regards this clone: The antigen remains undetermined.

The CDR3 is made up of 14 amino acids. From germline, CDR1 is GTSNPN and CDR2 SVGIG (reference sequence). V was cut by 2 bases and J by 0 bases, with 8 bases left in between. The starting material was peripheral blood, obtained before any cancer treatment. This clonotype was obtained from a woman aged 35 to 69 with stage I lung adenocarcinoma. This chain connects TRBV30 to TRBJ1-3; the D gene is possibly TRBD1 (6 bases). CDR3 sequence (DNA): TGTGCCTGGAGTCGGGACATCTCTGGAAACACCATATATTTT. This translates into CAWSRDISGNTIYF.